This T cell receptor (beta chain) was identified in a study of blood T cell repertoires in COVID-19. Original processing methods: It was from reference gene primer amplification that nucleated cell counts were estimated. Assay: immunoSEQ multiplex PCR; the TCRdb copy retains only in-frame clones and omits some. For V, J and clone size, that table is used; D and trimming come from the DNA. The sample records fewer than 90,000 clones, about 80% being singletons. CDR1 is MNHEY, CDR2 SVGEGT, per germline. This CDR3 has 17 amino acids. V gave up 5 bases and J gave up 4 bases; unmatched junction bases: 12. This chain connects TRBV6-2 or TRBV6-3 to TRBJ2-3; 10 bases fit TRBD2. This clonotype was obtained from a human donor in a cohort sampled during active COVID-19. What was sequenced was peripheral blood. In DNA, the CDR3 is TGTGCCAGCAGTCCCCGACTAGCGGGCCCGGGGCCAGATACGCAGTATTTT. This gives the protein CASSPRLAGPGPDTQYF.